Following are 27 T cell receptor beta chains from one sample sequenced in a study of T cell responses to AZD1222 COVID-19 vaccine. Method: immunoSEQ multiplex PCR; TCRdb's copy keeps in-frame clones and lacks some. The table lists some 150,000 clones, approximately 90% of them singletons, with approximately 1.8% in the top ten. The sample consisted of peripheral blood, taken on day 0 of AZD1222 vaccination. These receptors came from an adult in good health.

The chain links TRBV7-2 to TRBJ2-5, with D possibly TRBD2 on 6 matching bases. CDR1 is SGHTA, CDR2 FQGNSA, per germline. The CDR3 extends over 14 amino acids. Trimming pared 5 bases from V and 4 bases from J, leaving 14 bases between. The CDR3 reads CASSTQTGGETQYF. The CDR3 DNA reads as TGTGCCAGCAGCACTCAGACCGGGGGAGAGACCCAGTACTTC. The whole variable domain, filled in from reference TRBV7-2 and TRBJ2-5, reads GAGVSQSPSNKVTEKGKDVELRCDPISGHTALYWYRQSLGQGLEFLIYFQGNSAPDKSGLPSDRFSAERTGGSVSTLTIQRTQQEDSAVYLCASSTQTGGETQYFGPGTRLLVL.

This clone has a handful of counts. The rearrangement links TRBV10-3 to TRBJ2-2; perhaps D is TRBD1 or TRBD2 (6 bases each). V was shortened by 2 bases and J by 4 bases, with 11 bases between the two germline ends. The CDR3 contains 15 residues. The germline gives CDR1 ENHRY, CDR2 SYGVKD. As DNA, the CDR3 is TGTGCCATCAGTGAGGGGGGGCGTAGCACCGGGGAGCTGTTTTTT. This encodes CAISEGGRSTGELFF.

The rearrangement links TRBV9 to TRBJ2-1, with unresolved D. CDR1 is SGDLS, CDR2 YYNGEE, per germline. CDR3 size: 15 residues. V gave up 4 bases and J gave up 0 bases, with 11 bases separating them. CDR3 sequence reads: CASSSGASSYNEQFF. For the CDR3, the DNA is TGTGCCAGCAGCTCAGGAGCAAGCTCCTACAATGAGCAGTTCTTC.

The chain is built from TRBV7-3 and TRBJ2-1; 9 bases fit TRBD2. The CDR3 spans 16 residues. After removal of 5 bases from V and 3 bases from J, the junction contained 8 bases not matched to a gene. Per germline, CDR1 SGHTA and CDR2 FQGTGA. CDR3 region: CASSPLGGRVYNEQFF. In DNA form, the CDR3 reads TGTGCCAGCAGCCCCCTCGGCGGGAGGGTCTACAATGAGCAGTTCTTC. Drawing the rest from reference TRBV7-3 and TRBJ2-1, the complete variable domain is GAGVSQTPSNKVTEKGKYVELRCDPISGHTALYWYRQSLGQGPEFLIYFQGTGAADDSGLPNDRFFAVRPEGSVSTLKIQRTERGDSAVYLCASSPLGGRVYNEQFFGPGTRLTVL.

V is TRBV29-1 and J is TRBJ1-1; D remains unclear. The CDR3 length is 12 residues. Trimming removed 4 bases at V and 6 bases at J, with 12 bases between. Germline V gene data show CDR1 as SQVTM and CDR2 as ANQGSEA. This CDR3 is CSVVGPRAEAFF. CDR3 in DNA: TGCAGCGTTGTGGGTCCTAGGGCTGAAGCTTTCTTT. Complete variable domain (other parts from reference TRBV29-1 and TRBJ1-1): SAVISQKPSRDICQRGTSLTIQCQVDSQVTMMFWYRQQPGQSLTLIATANQGSEATYESGFVIDKFPISRPNLTFSTLTVSNMSPEDSSIYLCSVVGPRAEAFFGQGTRLTVV.

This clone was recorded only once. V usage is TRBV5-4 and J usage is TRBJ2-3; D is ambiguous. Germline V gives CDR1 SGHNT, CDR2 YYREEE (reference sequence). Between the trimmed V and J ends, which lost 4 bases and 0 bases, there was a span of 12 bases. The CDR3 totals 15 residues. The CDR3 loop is CASSRLPLSTDTQYF. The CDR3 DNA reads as TGTGCCAGCAGCCGACTCCCTCTCAGCACAGATACGCAGTATTTT. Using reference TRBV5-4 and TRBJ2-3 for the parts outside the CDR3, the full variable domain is ETGVTQSPTHLIKTRGQQVTLRCSSQSGHNTVSWYQQALGQGPQFIFQYYREEENGRGNFPPRFSGLQFPNYSSELNVNALELDDSALYLCASSRLPLSTDTQYFGPGTRLTVL.

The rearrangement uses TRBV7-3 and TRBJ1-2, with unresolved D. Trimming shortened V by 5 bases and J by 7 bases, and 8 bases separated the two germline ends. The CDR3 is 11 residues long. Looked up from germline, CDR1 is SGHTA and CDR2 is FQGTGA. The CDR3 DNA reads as TGTGCCAGCAGCGACGGTGTTGGCTACACCTTC. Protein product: CASSDGVGYTF.

The CDR3 sequence: CATSAGFPYGYTF. CDR3 bases: TGTGCCACCAGTGCGGGCTTTCCCTATGGCTACACCTTC. The chain joins TRBV24-1 to TRBJ1-2; D ambiguous. This CDR3 comprises 13 residues. Germline V CDR1 and CDR2: KGHDR, SFDVKD. V lost 5 bases, J lost 4 bases, and 10 bases lay in between.

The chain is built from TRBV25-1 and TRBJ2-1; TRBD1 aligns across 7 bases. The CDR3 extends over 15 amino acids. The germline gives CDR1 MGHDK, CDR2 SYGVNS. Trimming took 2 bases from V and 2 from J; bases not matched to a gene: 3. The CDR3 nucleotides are TGTGCCAGCAGTGAAGACAGGGATCCCTACAATGAGCAGTTCTTC. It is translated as CASSEDRDPYNEQFF.

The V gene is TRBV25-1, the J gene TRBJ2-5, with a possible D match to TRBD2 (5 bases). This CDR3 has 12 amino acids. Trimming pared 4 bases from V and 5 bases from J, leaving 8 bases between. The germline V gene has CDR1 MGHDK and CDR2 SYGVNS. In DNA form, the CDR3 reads TGTGCCAGCAGTGCCGGGGATGAGACCCAGTACTTC. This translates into CASSAGDETQYF.

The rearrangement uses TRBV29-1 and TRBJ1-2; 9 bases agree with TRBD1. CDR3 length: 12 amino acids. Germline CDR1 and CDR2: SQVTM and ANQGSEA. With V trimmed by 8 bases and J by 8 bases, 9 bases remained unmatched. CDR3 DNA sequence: TGCAGCTCCCGACAGGGGGTGGAAGGCTACACCTTC. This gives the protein CSSRQGVEGYTF.

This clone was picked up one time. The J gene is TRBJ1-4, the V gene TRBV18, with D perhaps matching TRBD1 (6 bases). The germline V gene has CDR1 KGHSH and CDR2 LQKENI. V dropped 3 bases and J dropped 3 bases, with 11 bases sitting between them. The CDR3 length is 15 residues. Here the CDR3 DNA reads TGTGCCAGCTCACCCCTGACAGGCTCTAATGAAAAACTGTTTTTT. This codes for CASSPLTGSNEKLFF.

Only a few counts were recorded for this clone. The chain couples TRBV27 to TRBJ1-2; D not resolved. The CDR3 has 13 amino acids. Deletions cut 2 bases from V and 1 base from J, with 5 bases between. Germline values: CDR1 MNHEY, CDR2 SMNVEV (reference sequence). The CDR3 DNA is TGTGCCAGCAGTTTAAGCATTAACTATGGCTACACCTTC. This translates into CASSLSINYGYTF.

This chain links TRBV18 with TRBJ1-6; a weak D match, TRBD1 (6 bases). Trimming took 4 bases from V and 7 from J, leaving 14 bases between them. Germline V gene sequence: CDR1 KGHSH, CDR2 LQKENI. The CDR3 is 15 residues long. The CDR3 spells CASSLETGGNSPLHF. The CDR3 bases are TGTGCCAGCTCACTAGAGACGGGGGGCAATTCACCCCTCCACTTT.

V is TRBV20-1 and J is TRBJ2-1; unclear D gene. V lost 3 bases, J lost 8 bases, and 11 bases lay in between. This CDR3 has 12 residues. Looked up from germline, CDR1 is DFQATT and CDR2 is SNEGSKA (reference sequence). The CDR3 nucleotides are TGCAGTGCTAGTCCGGGCCCCGATGAGCAGTTCTTC. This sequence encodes CSASPGPDEQFF.

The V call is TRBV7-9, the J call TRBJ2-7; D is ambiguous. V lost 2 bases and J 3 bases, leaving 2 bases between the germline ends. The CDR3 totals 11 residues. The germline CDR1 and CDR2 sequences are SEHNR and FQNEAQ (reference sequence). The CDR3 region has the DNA TGTGCCAGCAGCTTACTCTACGAGCAGTACTTC. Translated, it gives CASSLLYEQYF.

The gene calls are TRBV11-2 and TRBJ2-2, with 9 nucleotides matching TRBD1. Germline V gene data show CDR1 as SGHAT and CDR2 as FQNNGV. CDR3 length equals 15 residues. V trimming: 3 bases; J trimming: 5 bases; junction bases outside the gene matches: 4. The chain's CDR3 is CASSLGQGVTGELFF. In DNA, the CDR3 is TGTGCCAGCAGCTTGGGACAGGGAGTGACCGGGGAGCTGTTTTTT.

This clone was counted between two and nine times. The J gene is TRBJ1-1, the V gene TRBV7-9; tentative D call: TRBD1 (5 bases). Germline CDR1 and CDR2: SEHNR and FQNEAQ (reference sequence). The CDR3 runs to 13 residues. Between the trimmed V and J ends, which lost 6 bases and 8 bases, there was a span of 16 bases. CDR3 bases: TGTGCCAGCAGTACTTCCGGCCGGGGGGAAGCTTTCTTT. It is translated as CASSTSGRGEAFF.

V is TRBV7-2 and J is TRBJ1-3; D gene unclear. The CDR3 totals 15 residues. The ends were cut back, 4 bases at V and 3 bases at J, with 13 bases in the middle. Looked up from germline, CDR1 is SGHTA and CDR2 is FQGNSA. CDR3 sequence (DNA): TGTGCCAGCAGCTGGACTTTAGGGTTTGGAAACACCATATATTTT. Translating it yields CASSWTLGFGNTIYF. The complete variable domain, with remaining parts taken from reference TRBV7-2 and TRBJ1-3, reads GAGVSQSPSNKVTEKGKDVELRCDPISGHTALYWYRQSLGQGLEFLIYFQGNSAPDKSGLPSDRFSAERTGGSVSTLTIQRTQQEDSAVYLCASSWTLGFGNTIYFGEGSWLTVV.

The CDR3 loop reads CASSFEMETQYF. The CDR3 DNA sequence: TGTGCCAGCAGTTTCGAGATGGAGACCCAGTACTTC. The genes are TRBV12-3 or TRBV12-4 and TRBJ2-5; no firm D call. Between the trimmed V and J ends, which lost 3 bases and 5 bases, there was a span of 7 bases. This CDR3 is built from 12 residues.

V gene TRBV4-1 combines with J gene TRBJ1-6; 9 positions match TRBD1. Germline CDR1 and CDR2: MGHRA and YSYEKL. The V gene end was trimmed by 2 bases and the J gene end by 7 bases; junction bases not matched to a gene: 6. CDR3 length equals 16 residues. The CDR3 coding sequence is TGCGCCAGCAGCCAACACCCGGGACAGGGAAATTCACCCCTCCACTTT. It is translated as CASSQHPGQGNSPLHF.

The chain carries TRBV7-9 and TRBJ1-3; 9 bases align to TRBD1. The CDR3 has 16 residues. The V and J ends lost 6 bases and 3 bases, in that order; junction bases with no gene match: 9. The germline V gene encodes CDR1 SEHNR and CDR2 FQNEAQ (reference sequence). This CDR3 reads CASRHTGGASGNTIYF. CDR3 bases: TGTGCCAGCAGGCATACAGGGGGCGCGAGTGGAAACACCATATATTTT.

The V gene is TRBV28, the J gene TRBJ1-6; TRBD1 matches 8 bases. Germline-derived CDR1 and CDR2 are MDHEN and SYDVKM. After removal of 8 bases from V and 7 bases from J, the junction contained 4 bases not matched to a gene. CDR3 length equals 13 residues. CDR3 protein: CASPRQGNSPLHF. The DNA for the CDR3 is TGTGCCAGCCCTCGACAGGGGAATTCACCCCTCCACTTT.

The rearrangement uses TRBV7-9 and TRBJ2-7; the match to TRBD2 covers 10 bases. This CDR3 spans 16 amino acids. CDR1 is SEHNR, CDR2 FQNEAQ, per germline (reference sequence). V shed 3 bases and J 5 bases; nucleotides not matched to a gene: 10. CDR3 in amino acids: CASSLVASGSRNEQYF. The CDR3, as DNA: TGTGCCAGCAGCTTGGTGGCTAGCGGGAGTAGGAACGAGCAGTACTTC.

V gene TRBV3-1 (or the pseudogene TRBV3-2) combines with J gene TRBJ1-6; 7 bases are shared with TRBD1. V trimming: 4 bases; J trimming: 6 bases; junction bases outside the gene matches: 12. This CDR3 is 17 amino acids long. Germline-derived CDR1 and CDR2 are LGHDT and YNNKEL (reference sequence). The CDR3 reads CASSRETGKGSNSPLHF. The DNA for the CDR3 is TGTGCCAGCAGCCGAGAGACAGGGAAGGGCTCTAATTCACCCCTCCACTTT.

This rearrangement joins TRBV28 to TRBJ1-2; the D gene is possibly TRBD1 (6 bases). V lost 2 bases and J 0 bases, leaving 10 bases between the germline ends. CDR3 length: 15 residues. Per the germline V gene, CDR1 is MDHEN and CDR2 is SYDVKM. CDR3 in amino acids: CASSLPTGANYGYTF. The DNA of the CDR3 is TGTGCCAGCAGTTTACCGACAGGAGCTAACTATGGCTACACCTTC.

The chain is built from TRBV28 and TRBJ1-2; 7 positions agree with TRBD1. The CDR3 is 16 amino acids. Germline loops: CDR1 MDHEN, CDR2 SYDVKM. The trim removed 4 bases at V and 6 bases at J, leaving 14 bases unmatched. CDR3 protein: CASSSTSTGQGDGYTF. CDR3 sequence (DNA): TGTGCCAGCAGTTCCACCTCGACAGGGCAGGGGGATGGCTACACCTTC.